This T cell receptor (beta chain) was identified during a study of blood T cell repertoires in COVID-19. At the level of the study: COVID-19 samples from acute and convalescent phases originated in the United States, Italy and Spain. PBMCs, B-cell-depleted T cells, or T cells provided the cDNA or gDNA that made up the material.

Participant-given clinical history determined each cohort assignment. Original data processing: Nucleated cell number was recorded as an estimate derived from reference gene primer amplification. The data were produced by immunoSEQ multiplex PCR, yet TCRdb's version contains in-frame clones alone and is incomplete. That table is the source of V, J and clone size, and D and trimming were worked out from the DNA. The sample includes 300,000 to 350,000 clones, almost 90% of them seen just once. The CDR3 runs to 14 residues. CDR1 SEHNR and CDR2 FQNEAQ come from the germline V gene (reference sequence). J was trimmed by 1 base and V by 5 bases; bases with no gene match: 3.

The chain couples TRBV7-9 to TRBJ1-2, with TRBD1 matching over 8 bases. Sequenced: PBMCs or T cells enriched from blood (not recorded which). This sequence was found in a woman aged 18-35 years with acute COVID-19. CDR3 sequence reads: CASSPTGGNYGYTF. CDR3 DNA sequence: TGTGCCAGCAGCCCCACAGGGGGTAACTATGGCTACACCTTC.